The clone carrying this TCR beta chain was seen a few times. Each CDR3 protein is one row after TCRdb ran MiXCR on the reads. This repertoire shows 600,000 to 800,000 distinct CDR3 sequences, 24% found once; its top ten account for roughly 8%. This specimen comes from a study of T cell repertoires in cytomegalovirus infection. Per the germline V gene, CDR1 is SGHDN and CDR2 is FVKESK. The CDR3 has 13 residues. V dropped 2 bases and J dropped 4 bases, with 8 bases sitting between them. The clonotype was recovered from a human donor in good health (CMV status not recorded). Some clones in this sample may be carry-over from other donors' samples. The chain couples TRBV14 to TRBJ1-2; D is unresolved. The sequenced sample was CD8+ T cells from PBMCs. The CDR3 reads CASSQNGLYGYTF. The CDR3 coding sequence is TGTGCCAGCAGCCAAAACGGGCTCTATGGCTACACCTTC.